The present T cell receptor (beta chain) was sequenced within a study of cytomegalovirus exposure and HLA in healthy donors. Study-wide context: In an earlier analysis, 95 million to 140 million unique TCR beta sequences were found from approximately 190 million T cells. Early release data held 85 million or so unique TCRs from HLA-typed donors. Findings and limits, study-wide: A prior analysis recorded that most TCR beta V segments were productive about 87% or about 30% of the time.

The PCR used 60 Vbeta and 13 Jbeta primers. TCRdb keeps only in-frame clones here, not all; method: immunoSEQ multiplex PCR. This repertoire includes roughly 140,000 clones. Germline V lookup: CDR1 SGHVS, CDR2 FQNEAQ. The CDR3 contains 16 residues. V dropped 1 base and J dropped 1 base, with 11 bases sitting between them. On this clone: The antigen remains unidentified.

Sequencing was done on a sample of PBMCs. This TCR derives from a man aged 40-55 years in good health and CMV-seronegative. J is TRBJ1-5 and V is TRBV7-8, with D uncertain. CDR3 in amino acids: CASSLERGQSNQPQHF. Here the CDR3 DNA reads TGTGCCAGCAGCTTAGAGCGCGGTCAGAGCAATCAGCCCCAGCATTTT. Full variable domain (outside the CDR3, taken from reference TRBV7-8 and TRBJ1-5): GAGVSQSPRYKVAKRGQDVALRCDPISGHVSLFWYQQALGQGPEFLTYFQNEAQLDKSGLPSDRFFAERPEGSVSTLKIQRTQQEDSAVYLCASSLERGQSNQPQHFGDGTRLSIL.